Shown below are 10 T cell receptor beta chains from a single sample sequenced in a study of blood T cell repertoires in COVID-19. Sequencing used immunoSEQ multiplex PCR; TCRdb keeps in-frame clones, though not all of them. Of about 260,000 clones in the sample, about nine tenths were seen once. Sequencing used PBMCs or T cells enriched from blood (not recorded which). The receptor set was obtained from a woman aged 40 to 50 with acute COVID-19.

The chain carries TRBV15 and TRBJ1-1; maybe TRBD1 (6 bases). The CDR3 length is 14 residues. Trimming stripped 5 bases from V and 4 bases from J, with 14 bases between. Germline CDR1 is LNHNV and CDR2 is YYDKDF (reference sequence). The CDR3 here is CATSSQGPGTEAFF. CDR3 bases: TGTGCCACCAGCTCACAGGGCCCGGGCACTGAAGCTTTCTTT.

The rearrangement links TRBV28 to TRBJ1-5; D gene ambiguous. V shed 7 bases and J shed 2 bases, with 15 bases lying between them. CDR1 MDHEN and CDR2 SYDVKM come from the germline V gene. The CDR3 is 15 amino acids. The CDR3 loop is CASTPLHRGNQPQHF. In DNA form, the CDR3 reads TGTGCCAGCACCCCGCTACACCGGGGCAATCAGCCCCAGCATTTT. The entire variable domain, with the rest obtained from reference TRBV28 and TRBJ1-5, is as follows: DVKVTQSSRYLVKRTGEKVFLECVQDMDHENMFWYRQDPGLGLRLIYFSYDVKMKEKGDIPEGYSVSREKKERFSLILESASTNQTSMYLCASTPLHRGNQPQHFGDGTRLSIL.

The CDR3 loop reads CASSLGGGSGNQPQHF. As DNA, the CDR3 is TGCGCCAGCAGCTTGGGCGGGGGCAGCGGCAATCAGCCCCAGCATTTT. This rearrangement joins TRBV5-1 to TRBJ1-5; D might be TRBD1 (6 bases). This CDR3 comprises 16 residues. Germline V gives CDR1 SGHRS, CDR2 YFSETQ. Trimming took off 0 bases at V and 2 bases at J, with 12 bases between the two ends. The full variable domain, with the rest looked up from reference TRBV5-1 and TRBJ1-5, is KAGVTQTPRYLIKTRGQQVTLSCSPISGHRSVSWYQQTPGQGLQFLFEYFSETQRNKGNFPGRFSGRQFSNSRSEMNVSTLELGDSALYLCASSLGGGSGNQPQHFGDGTRLSIL.

The table lists this clone with a count of one. The rearrangement uses TRBV7-8 and TRBJ1-1, with TRBD1 identical over 7 bases. J lost 4 bases, V lost 5 bases, and 7 bases had no gene match. The CDR3 is made up of 14 amino acids. The germline gives CDR1 SGHVS, CDR2 FQNEAQ. CDR3 bases: TGTGCCAGCAGCGCGCAAACAGGGGCCACTGAAGCTTTCTTT. This sequence encodes CASSAQTGATEAFF. Together with reference TRBV7-8 and TRBJ1-1, the CDR3 gives the full variable domain: GAGVSQSPRYKVAKRGQDVALRCDPISGHVSLFWYQQALGQGPEFLTYFQNEAQLDKSGLPSDRFFAERPEGSVSTLKIQRTQQEDSAVYLCASSAQTGATEAFFGQGTRLTVV.

The rearrangement joins TRBV15 to TRBJ1-1, with TRBD1 matching 9 bases. The CDR3 spans 17 residues. After removal of 6 bases from V and 7 bases from J, the junction contained 18 bases not matched to a gene. Germline V CDR1 and CDR2: LNHNV, YYDKDF (reference sequence). CDR3 protein: CATSQGQGPWEGNEAFF. The CDR3 DNA reads TGTGCCACCAGTCAAGGACAGGGGCCCTGGGAGGGGAATGAAGCTTTCTTT.

The V gene is TRBV19, the J gene TRBJ2-7; 9 bases fit TRBD2. Germline CDR1 reads LNHDA; CDR2 reads SQIVND (reference sequence). Germline trimming cut 1 base from V and 1 base from J; bases unmatched to any gene: 8. The CDR3 spans 17 residues. The CDR3 protein is CASSIAAREGPSYEQYF. CDR3 coding DNA: TGTGCCAGTAGTATAGCGGCGCGGGAGGGCCCTTCCTACGAGCAGTACTTC.

This clone was detected once. The V and J genes are TRBV28 and TRBJ1-3; possible D gene TRBD1, 6 bases. CDR3 length: 14 residues. The ends were cut back, 2 bases at V and 3 bases at J, with 8 bases in the middle. Per the germline V gene, CDR1 is MDHEN and CDR2 is SYDVKM. CDR3 nucleotides: TGTGCCAGCAGTTTACCAGGGGTTGGAAACACCATATATTTT. Amino acid sequence: CASSLPGVGNTIYF.

This clone was recorded once. The CDR3 DNA sequence: TGTGCCAGCAGCTTCTCCCGGGACAGCCACAATCTAGCCAAAAACATTCAGTACTTC. This codes for CASSFSRDSHNLAKNIQYF. This chain uses TRBV7-8 with TRBJ2-4; 7 bases fit TRBD1. CDR3 length: 19 amino acids. Germline V gene sequence: CDR1 SGHVS, CDR2 FQNEAQ. After removal of 3 bases from V and 0 bases from J, the junction contained 14 bases not matched to a gene.

The rearrangement uses TRBV18 and TRBJ1-1, with D unresolved. With 4 bases removed from V and 1 base from J, the gap between germline ends came to 7 bases. CDR1 is KGHSH and CDR2 is LQKENI in the germline V gene. The CDR3 covers 13 residues. The CDR3 bases are TGTGCCAGCTCACTCGGGTGGAACACTGAAGCTTTCTTT. This encodes CASSLGWNTEAFF.

The chain couples TRBV5-4 to TRBJ1-1, with 8 bases fitting TRBD1. The length of the CDR3 is 14 residues. Trimming cost V 3 bases and J 2 bases; bases outside gene matches: 3. Germline V CDR1 and CDR2: SGHNT, YYREEE (reference sequence). The CDR3 here is CASSSDRGNTEAFF. CDR3 bases: TGTGCCAGCAGCTCCGACAGGGGCAACACTGAAGCTTTCTTT.